This T cell receptor (beta chain) was sequenced during a study of shared clonotypes between healthy human individuals. The CDR3 is 17 residues long. The germline V gene encodes CDR1 SGHAT and CDR2 FQNNGV. With V trimmed by 1 base and J by 3 bases, 10 bases remained unmatched. Once extracted for a subset, genomic DNA was divided evenly among several immunoSEQ plates. Repertoires were generated with immunoSEQ multiplex PCR, while TCRdb's copy carries only in-frame clones and drops some. The profile covers a few million clones, with about 90% appearing a single time and about 0.36% taken by the ten largest. Findings and caveats of the study: For naive CD4 cells, 4% to 6% of clonotypes were shared across a few donors. Tissues were not sampled, only blood, and their repertoires likely differ.

A remark on this clone: Its antigen is not identified.

In the CD4+ fraction, cells were divided into CD45RA+ naive and CD45RA-negative memory subsets. This TCR derives from a man between 18 and 35 years old in good health. Some clones in this sample may be carry-over from other donors' samples. Sequenced input: naive CD4+ T cells from PBMCs. Subset in this sample: CD45RA+ positively selected. The chain has TRBV11-2 and TRBJ2-7; 9 bases line up with TRBD1. The CDR3 here is CASSLGRTPTGGYEQYF. In DNA, the CDR3 is TGTGCCAGCAGCTTAGGCCGAACCCCGACAGGGGGCTACGAGCAGTACTTC.